These 10 T cell receptor beta chains were all obtained from the same sample, sequenced in a study of blood T cells in healthy people across ages. Combining a sample-barcoded 5' primer with a J-beta primer mix, a second PCR ran for roughly 7 to 12 cycles. Via MiXCR, TCRdb re-called the 5' RACE reads, giving one row per CDR3 protein. The data contain hundreds of thousands of distinct CDR3 sequences, 25% to 30% of them singletons. The sample taken for sequencing was blood. Receptor source: a woman in her seventies in good health.

This clonotype appeared a few times. The chain combines TRBV28 with TRBJ2-7, with D possibly called TRBD1 or TRBD2 (7 bases each). V was trimmed by 5 bases and J by 3 bases, leaving 17 bases between them. This CDR3 spans 15 amino acids. Per the germline V gene, CDR1 is MDHEN and CDR2 is SYDVKM. DNA of the CDR3: TGTGCCAGCAGTCAGGGGGGGAATTGGAACTACGAGCAGTACTTC. This gives the protein CASSQGGNWNYEQYF.

J is TRBJ2-1 and V is TRBV11-1, with 11 nucleotides matching TRBD2. CDR1 SGHAT and CDR2 FQDESV come from the germline V gene (reference sequence). The CDR3 is made up of 18 amino acids. V gave up 2 bases and J gave up 9 bases; unmatched junction bases: 15. The chain's CDR3 is CASSLRLAGGGRYGEQFF. The CDR3 bases are TGTGCCAGCAGCTTACGTCTAGCGGGAGGAGGACGCTACGGTGAGCAGTTCTTC.

The chain has TRBV9 and TRBJ2-2; no clear D gene. This CDR3 spans 14 amino acids. Per the germline V gene, CDR1 is SGDLS and CDR2 is YYNGEE. V was shortened by 0 bases and J by 6 bases, with 9 bases between the two germline ends. Here the CDR3 reads CASSVDPAPGELFF. The CDR3 DNA reads TGTGCCAGCAGCGTAGACCCGGCACCCGGGGAGCTGTTTTTT.

The gene calls are TRBV20-1 and TRBJ2-5; maybe TRBD2 (5 bases). Per germline, CDR1 DFQATT and CDR2 SNEGSKA (reference sequence). V lost 8 bases to trimming and J lost 5 bases, with 15 bases between them. This CDR3 comprises 12 residues. The CDR3 sequence is CSPIGVSETQYF. DNA for the CDR3: TGCAGTCCAATCGGGGTTTCTGAGACCCAGTACTTC.

This clonotype has a handful of counts. The chain is built from TRBV20-1 and TRBJ2-7; TRBD2 is a possible D gene (5 bases). Germline CDR1 and CDR2: DFQATT and SNEGSKA (reference sequence). The CDR3 sequence is 14 residues long. V was pared by 2 bases and J by 7 bases, with 18 bases between. The CDR3 DNA reads as TGCAGTGCTAGATTCGAGACTAAATCGGGAGAGCAGTACTTC. Translated: CSARFETKSGEQYF.

Only a few counts were recorded for this clonotype. The chain combines TRBV2 with TRBJ2-2; tentatively, D is TRBD1 (6 bases). V dropped 3 bases and J dropped 5 bases, with 10 bases sitting between them. The CDR3 has 14 residues. The V gene's germline CDR1 is SNHLY and CDR2 FYNNEI. The chain's CDR3 is CASSDRGFTGELFF. The CDR3 region has the DNA TGTGCCAGCAGTGACAGGGGTTTTACCGGGGAGCTGTTTTTT.

The genes are TRBV7-6 and TRBJ2-3; 7 bases align to TRBD2. The length of the CDR3 is 14 residues. Germline assignment: CDR1 SGHVS and CDR2 FNYEAQ. The V and J ends lost 4 bases and 4 bases, in that order; junction bases with no gene match: 5. As DNA, the CDR3 is TGTGCCAGCAGCTCACCACGGGGGGCAGATACGCAGTATTTT. Translated: CASSSPRGADTQYF.

The rearrangement uses TRBV28 and TRBJ2-1, with TRBD2 matching 10 bases. CDR1 is MDHEN, CDR2 SYDVKM, per germline. The ends lost 5 bases at V and 5 bases at J; junction bases unmatched: 12. The CDR3 length is 17 residues. The CDR3 nucleotides read TGTGCCAGCAGTCCCGTACCGGGACTAGCGATGAACAATGAGCAGTTCTTC. Amino acid sequence: CASSPVPGLAMNNEQFF.

This rearrangement joins TRBV7-9 to TRBJ2-7; D possibly corresponds to TRBD2 (7 bases). V shed 3 bases and J shed 0 bases, with 9 bases lying between them. Germline V gene lookup returns CDR1 SEHNR and CDR2 FQNEAQ (reference sequence). This CDR3 is 14 amino acids long. CDR3 nucleotide sequence: TGTGCCAGCAGCTTGCGGGGGCACTCCTACGAGCAGTACTTC. Translated: CASSLRGHSYEQYF.

This clonotype turned up a few times. The chain couples TRBV6-5 to TRBJ2-5; 10 positions agree with TRBD1. The CDR3 loop spans 15 amino acids. Losses at the gene ends were 5 bases for V and 4 bases for J; bases not matched to a gene: 7. The germline CDR1 and CDR2 sequences are MNHEY and SVGAGI. DNA of the CDR3: TGTGCCAGCAGTACAGCGACAGGGGGCGGAGAGACCCAGTACTTC. This codes for CASSTATGGGETQYF.